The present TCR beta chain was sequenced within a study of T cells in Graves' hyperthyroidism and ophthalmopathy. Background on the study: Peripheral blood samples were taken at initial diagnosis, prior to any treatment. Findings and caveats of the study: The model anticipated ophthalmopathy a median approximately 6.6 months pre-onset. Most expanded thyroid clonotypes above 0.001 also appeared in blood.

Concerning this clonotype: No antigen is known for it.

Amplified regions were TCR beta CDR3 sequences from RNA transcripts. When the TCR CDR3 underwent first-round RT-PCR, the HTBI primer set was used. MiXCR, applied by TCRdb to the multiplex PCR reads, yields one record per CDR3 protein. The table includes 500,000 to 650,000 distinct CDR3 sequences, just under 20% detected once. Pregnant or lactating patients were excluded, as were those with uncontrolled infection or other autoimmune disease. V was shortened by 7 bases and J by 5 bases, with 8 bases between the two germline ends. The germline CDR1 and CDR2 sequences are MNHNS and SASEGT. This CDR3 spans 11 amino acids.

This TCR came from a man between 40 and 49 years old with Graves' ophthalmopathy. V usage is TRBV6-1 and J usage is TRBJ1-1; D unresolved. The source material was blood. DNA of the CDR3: TGTGCCAGCATCGACGTGACTGAAGCTTTCTTT. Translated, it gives CASIDVTEAFF.